Each of the 10 T cell receptor beta chains below was sequenced from the same sample in a study of human versus mouse CDR3 diversity and MHC coevolution. Clones were read by immunoSEQ multiplex PCR, and TCRdb kept only the in-frame ones, dropping some. The sample has roughly 80,000 clones; approximately 92% are singletons. Sequencing was done on a sample of naive CD4+ T cells from blood. Indicated subset: CD45RO-negative CD62L-positive naive CD4 T cells. The receptor set was obtained from a person between 25 and 70 years old in good health.

V usage is TRBV19 and J usage is TRBJ2-7; 7 nucleotides agree with TRBD2. The CDR3 runs to 13 residues. Per germline, CDR1 LNHDA and CDR2 SQIVND (reference sequence). V trimming: 1 base; J trimming: 4 bases; junction bases outside the gene matches: 1. Here the CDR3 reads CASSIGEGYEQYF. The DNA for the CDR3 is TGTGCCAGTAGTATAGGGGAGGGGTACGAGCAGTACTTC.

The chain recombines TRBV18 with TRBJ2-7, with a possible D match to TRBD2 (6 bases). The V gene lost 6 bases and the J gene lost 2 bases, with 14 bases spanning the gap. The V gene's germline CDR1 is KGHSH and CDR2 LQKENI. The length of the CDR3 is 14 residues. CDR3 in amino acids: CASSQAGTAYEQYF. The CDR3 nucleotides read TGTGCCAGCTCCCAAGCGGGCACAGCCTACGAGCAGTACTTC. The full variable domain, completed using reference TRBV18 and TRBJ2-7, is NAGVMQNPRHLVRRRGQEARLRCSPMKGHSHVYWYRQLPEEGLKFMVYLQKENIIDESGMPKERFSAEFPKEGPSILRIQQVVRGDSAAYFCASSQAGTAYEQYFGPGTRLTVT.

As for this clone: Other DNA sequences in this sample translate to the same CDR3. The chain employs TRBV4-2 and TRBJ2-1, with 9 bases aligning to TRBD2. The CDR3 runs 16 residues. Germline CDR1 is LGHNA and CDR2 is YNFKEQ. V trimming: 0 bases; J trimming: 4 bases; junction bases outside the gene matches: 4. The CDR3 is CASSQEVAGAYNEQFF. In nucleotides, the CDR3 is TGTGCCAGCAGCCAAGAAGTAGCGGGGGCGTACAATGAGCAGTTCTTC.

The V gene is TRBV7-6, the J gene TRBJ1-1, with D unresolved. The CDR3 sequence is 13 residues long. The germline V gene encodes CDR1 SGHVS and CDR2 FNYEAQ. The V end lost 4 bases, the J end lost 1 base, and 7 bases lay between the germline ends. CDR3 in amino acids: CASSYRGNTEAFF. For the CDR3, the DNA is TGTGCCAGCAGCTATCGGGGGAACACTGAAGCTTTCTTT.

This rearrangement joins TRBV5-6 to TRBJ1-4; D remains ambiguous. The CDR3 is 14 amino acids. V was clipped by 3 bases and J by 8 bases, with 14 bases between them. Germline CDR1 SGHDT, CDR2 YYEEEE. The CDR3: CASSSRATREKLFF. The DNA for the CDR3 is TGTGCCAGCAGCTCAAGGGCCACTAGGGAAAAACTGTTTTTT.

V usage is TRBV18 and J usage is TRBJ1-2; D is undetermined. The germline CDR1 and CDR2 sequences are KGHSH and LQKENI. The CDR3 is 13 amino acids. V was shortened by 0 bases and J by 7 bases, with 9 bases between the two germline ends. DNA for the CDR3: TGTGCCAGCTCACCACCAAGTCTAGGTGGCTACACCTTC. It is translated as CASSPPSLGGYTF.

The gene calls are TRBV30 and TRBJ1-1, with D perhaps matching TRBD1 (6 bases). The germline V gene has CDR1 GTSNPN and CDR2 SVGIG (reference sequence). Trimming removed 8 bases at V and 1 base at J, with 20 bases between. The CDR3 sequence is 15 residues long. The CDR3 coding sequence is TGTGCCCGGCGAACGGGGGGACATCAGAACACTGAAGCTTTCTTT. Translated: CARRTGGHQNTEAFF. Full variable domain (rest looked up from reference TRBV30 and TRBJ1-1): SQTIHQWPATLVQPVGSPLSLECTVEGTSNPNLYWYRQAAGRGLQLLFYSVGIGQISSEVPQNLSASRPQDRQFILSSKKLLLSDSGFYLCARRTGGHQNTEAFFGQGTRLTVV.

The chain couples TRBV7-2 to TRBJ2-7, with a weak D call TRBD2 (6 bases). The V gene lost 5 bases and the J gene lost 3 bases, with 14 bases spanning the gap. The V gene's germline CDR1 is SGHTA and CDR2 FQGNSA. The CDR3 totals 14 residues. CDR3 sequence reads: CASSGVGGGYEQYF. The CDR3 nucleotides read TGTGCCAGCAGCGGAGTGGGGGGTGGCTACGAGCAGTACTTC.

This rearrangement joins TRBV9 to TRBJ2-5, with 11 bases matching TRBD2. Germline V gene sequence: CDR1 SGDLS, CDR2 YYNGEE. Trimming cost V 7 bases and J 5 bases; bases outside gene matches: 10. This CDR3 has 15 residues. CDR3 loop: CASGTPLAGAETQYF. Here the CDR3 DNA reads TGTGCCAGCGGCACCCCACTAGCGGGAGCTGAGACCCAGTACTTC.

This clone is a singleton in its sample. The J gene is TRBJ1-2, the V gene TRBV18; possible D gene TRBD1, 6 bases. Per the germline V gene, CDR1 is KGHSH and CDR2 is LQKENI. The CDR3 runs 14 residues. Trimming removed 5 bases from V and 3 bases from J, with 13 bases in between. This chain's CDR3 is CASSGGQLYYGYTF. Here the CDR3 DNA reads TGTGCCAGCTCAGGCGGACAGCTTTACTATGGCTACACCTTC. Full variable domain (outside the CDR3, taken from reference TRBV18 and TRBJ1-2): NAGVMQNPRHLVRRRGQEARLRCSPMKGHSHVYWYRQLPEEGLKFMVYLQKENIIDESGMPKERFSAEFPKEGPSILRIQQVVRGDSAAYFCASSGGQLYYGYTFGSGTRLTVV.